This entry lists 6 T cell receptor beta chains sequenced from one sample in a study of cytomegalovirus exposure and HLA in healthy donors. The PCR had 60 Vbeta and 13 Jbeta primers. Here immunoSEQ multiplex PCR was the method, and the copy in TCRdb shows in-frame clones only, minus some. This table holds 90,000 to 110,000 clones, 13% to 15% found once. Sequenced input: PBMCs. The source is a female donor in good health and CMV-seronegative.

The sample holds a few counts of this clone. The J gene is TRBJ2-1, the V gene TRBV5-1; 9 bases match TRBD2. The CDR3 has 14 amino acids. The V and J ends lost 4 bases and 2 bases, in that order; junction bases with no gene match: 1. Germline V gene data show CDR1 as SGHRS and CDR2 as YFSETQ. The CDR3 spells CASSGGGAYNEQFF. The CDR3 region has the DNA TGCGCCAGCAGCGGCGGGGGGGCCTACAATGAGCAGTTCTTC.

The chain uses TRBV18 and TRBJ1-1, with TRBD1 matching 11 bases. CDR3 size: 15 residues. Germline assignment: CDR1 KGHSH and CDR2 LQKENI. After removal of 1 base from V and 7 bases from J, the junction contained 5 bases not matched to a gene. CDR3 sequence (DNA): TGTGCCAGCTCACCACGGGACAGGGGGGGACATGAAGCTTTCTTT. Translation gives CASSPRDRGGHEAFF.

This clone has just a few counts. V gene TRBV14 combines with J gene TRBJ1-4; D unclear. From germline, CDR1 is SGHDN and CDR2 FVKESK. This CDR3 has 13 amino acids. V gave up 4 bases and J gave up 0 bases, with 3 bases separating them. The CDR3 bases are TGTGCCAGCAGCCCAGCAACTAATGAAAAACTGTTTTTT. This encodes CASSPATNEKLFF.

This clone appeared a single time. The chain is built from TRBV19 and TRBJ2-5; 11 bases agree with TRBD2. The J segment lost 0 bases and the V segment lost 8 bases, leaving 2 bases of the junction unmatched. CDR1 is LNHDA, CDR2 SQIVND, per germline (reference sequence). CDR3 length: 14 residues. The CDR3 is CASASGGYQETQYF. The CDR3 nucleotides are TGTGCCAGTGCTAGCGGGGGGTACCAAGAGACCCAGTACTTC.

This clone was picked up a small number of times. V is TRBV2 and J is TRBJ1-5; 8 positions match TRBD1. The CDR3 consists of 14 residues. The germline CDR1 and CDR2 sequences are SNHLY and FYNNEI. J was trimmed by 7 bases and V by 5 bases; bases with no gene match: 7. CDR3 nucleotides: TGTGCCAGCAGTAGGGCAGGGGGCTTACAGCCCCAGCATTTT. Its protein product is CASSRAGGLQPQHF.

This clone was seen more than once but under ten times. The CDR3 DNA reads as TGCGCCAGCAGCTTAGCTCCGGGACAGGGGGCTGAAGCTTTCTTT. It is translated as CASSLAPGQGAEAFF. The rearrangement joins TRBV5-1 to TRBJ1-1; TRBD1 matches 11 bases. Germline CDR1 is SGHRS and CDR2 is YFSETQ. Trimming removed 2 bases from V and 6 bases from J; junction bases left unmatched: 6. The CDR3 has 15 residues.